Listed below are T cell receptor beta chains from one sample, sequenced in a study of T cell repertoires in cytomegalovirus infection. These TCRs' antigens remain unknown. TCRdb used MiXCR to reprocess the reads, holding one entry per CDR3 protein. The sample has some 920,000 distinct CDR3 sequences, approximately 31% seen once. Sequenced material: cultured CD8+ T cells from PBMCs, taken from culture after CMV antigen stimulation. Source of these receptors: a human donor in good health (CMV status not recorded). Some clones in this sample may be carry-over from other donors' samples. Each CDR3 is given with its conserved first and last residue. The order of the fields is CDR3 protein, CDR3 length, J gene, V gene.

CDR3: CASSQVGRGDEQFF; length: 14; J: TRBJ2-1; V: TRBV4-1
CDR3: CASSPRTHPYEQYF; length: 14; J: TRBJ2-7; V: TRBV6-1
CDR3: CASSFAGNTGELFF; length: 14; J: TRBJ2-2; V: TRBV11-2
CDR3: CASSGYRGSSTDTQYF; length: 16; J: TRBJ2-3; V: TRBV7-9
CDR3: CASSQDGGSPLHF; length: 13; J: TRBJ1-6; V: TRBV4-1
CDR3: CATTAGGATNEKLFF; length: 15; J: TRBJ1-4; V: TRBV10-3
CDR3: CATARGTEAFF; length: 11; J: TRBJ1-1; V: TRBV7-6
CDR3: CSAENTRLQETQYF; length: 14; J: TRBJ2-5; V: TRBV20-1
CDR3: CASTIRPGLTGELFF; length: 15; J: TRBJ2-2; V: TRBV6-2/TRBV6-3
CDR3: CASRGLAPAYNEQFF; length: 15; J: TRBJ2-1; V: TRBV27
CDR3: CSAGVSSYNEQFF; length: 13; J: TRBJ2-1; V: TRBV20-1
CDR3: CASGLADGVYGYTF; length: 14; J: TRBJ1-2; V: TRBV12-5
CDR3: CASSPPAVDGYTF; length: 13; J: TRBJ1-2; V: TRBV5-1
CDR3: CASSVLAGGPENIQYF; length: 16; J: TRBJ2-4; V: TRBV12-3/TRBV12-4
CDR3: CASSAEGQGWPYGYTF; length: 16; J: TRBJ1-2; V: TRBV19
CDR3: CASSAILGLAGYNEQFF; length: 17; J: TRBJ2-1; V: TRBV9
CDR3: CASPNPDQPQHF; length: 12; J: TRBJ1-5; V: TRBV6-2/TRBV6-3
CDR3: CAISEPGQGPGELFF; length: 15; J: TRBJ2-2; V: TRBV10-3
CDR3: CASSSRRVPQYF; length: 12; J: TRBJ2-3; V: TRBV28
CDR3: CASEGGQGFSRTGELFF; length: 17; J: TRBJ2-2; V: TRBV2
CDR3: CASSSGTGSQGTGELFF; length: 17; J: TRBJ2-2; V: TRBV27
CDR3: CASSSPTPGGPNTGELFF; length: 18; J: TRBJ2-2; V: TRBV28
CDR3: CASSYPGKYNEQFF; length: 14; J: TRBJ2-1; V: TRBV6-5
CDR3: CATSRDARQEGDGYTF; length: 16; J: TRBJ1-2; V: TRBV15
CDR3: CVSTPETTNEKLFF; length: 14; J: TRBJ1-4; V: TRBV7-3
CDR3: CASSLAGESYNEQFF; length: 15; J: TRBJ2-1; V: TRBV7-6
CDR3: CASSLPRGNQPQHF; length: 14; J: TRBJ1-5; V: TRBV12-3/TRBV12-4
CDR3: CASSEYSAAKNIQYF; length: 15; J: TRBJ2-4; V: TRBV2
CDR3: CASSPQWRGTDTQYF; length: 15; J: TRBJ2-3; V: TRBV19
CDR3: CASSATRDGGDGYTF; length: 15; J: TRBJ1-2; V: TRBV7-9
CDR3: CASSLVIEKLFF; length: 12; J: TRBJ1-4; V: TRBV5-8
CDR3: CASSYGGSNYGYTF; length: 14; J: TRBJ1-2; V: TRBV6-5
CDR3: CASSLATDRGSYNEQFF; length: 17; J: TRBJ2-1; V: TRBV7-6
CDR3: CASSLIGSNYGYTF; length: 14; J: TRBJ1-2; V: TRBV27
CDR3: CASSDRQGGFYSNQPQHF; length: 18; J: TRBJ1-5; V: TRBV6-4
CDR3: CASSYVSTGTGEDGYTF; length: 17; J: TRBJ1-2; V: TRBV6-5
CDR3: CASSFPGLAGAGELFF; length: 16; J: TRBJ2-2; V: TRBV6-5
CDR3: CASSGEVATNEKLFF; length: 15; J: TRBJ1-4; V: TRBV7-9
CDR3: CSASAGTDPSYGYTF; length: 15; J: TRBJ1-2; V: TRBV20-1
CDR3: CASSRTTGDADTQYF; length: 15; J: TRBJ2-3; V: TRBV7-2
CDR3: CASSPQGMQGYTF; length: 13; J: TRBJ1-2; V: TRBV19
CDR3: CASSFGLAPYGYTF; length: 14; J: TRBJ1-2; V: TRBV27
CDR3: CASSLVPGQGPNTGELFF; length: 18; J: TRBJ2-2; V: TRBV6-1
CDR3: CASSPTGLAGDQETQYF; length: 17; J: TRBJ2-5; V: TRBV7-2
CDR3: CASFNPGQSNTGELFF; length: 16; J: TRBJ2-2; V: TRBV19
CDR3: CASSLGIRVNHEQYF; length: 15; J: TRBJ2-7; V: TRBV9
CDR3: CASSSPGLAGGYEQYF; length: 16; J: TRBJ2-7; V: TRBV27
CDR3: CASSYGGESTF; length: 11; J: TRBJ1-2; V: TRBV6-2/TRBV6-3
CDR3: CASSPLGGGPRETQYF; length: 16; J: TRBJ2-5; V: TRBV27
CDR3: CASSPFGDGYTF; length: 12; J: TRBJ1-2; V: TRBV10-2
CDR3: CASSLGVGPGETQYF; length: 15; J: TRBJ2-5; V: TRBV7-8
CDR3: CASSLGLRFETQYF; length: 14; J: TRBJ2-5; V: TRBV7-6
CDR3: CASGGSGQETQYF; length: 13; J: TRBJ2-5; V: TRBV5-1
CDR3: CASSQDQQGVSYEQYF; length: 16; J: TRBJ2-7; V: TRBV4-2
CDR3: CASSSRDSLNTEAFF; length: 15; J: TRBJ1-1; V: TRBV27
CDR3: CASSERGEQFF; length: 11; J: TRBJ2-1; V: TRBV2
CDR3: CASSLVEAQYF; length: 11; J: TRBJ2-5; V: TRBV7-8
CDR3: CASSLGLADFNSPLHF; length: 16; J: TRBJ1-6; V: TRBV7-8
CDR3: CASTSRNTEAFF; length: 12; J: TRBJ1-1; V: TRBV2